This is a list of T cell receptor beta chains from one sample in a study of CD8 T cells in ankylosing spondylitis. In TCRdb, the 5' RACE reads were re-called with MiXCR into one record per CDR3 protein. The sample yields hundreds of thousands of distinct CDR3 sequences, roughly 32% seen once. The sequencing sample was made of blood, either unsorted or a sorted T cell fraction (not recorded which). The source of these receptors is a male donor with ankylosing spondylitis or in good health (not recorded which). Both conserved end residues are part of each CDR3. The D gene is left open where the match is weak. The listing skips clone size in some rows; elsewhere it reads once, few, many or a size class.

abundance: -; v_gene: TRBV28; d_gene: -; j_gene: TRBJ2-5; CDR3nt: TGTGCCAGCAGTTCCGGTCCCCTTCGGGAGACCCAGTACTTC; CDR3aa: CASSSGPLRETQYF
abundance: -; v_gene: TRBV24-1; d_gene: -; j_gene: TRBJ1-5; CDR3nt: TGTGCCACCAGTGATCCTGGGACGGTGAATCAGCCCCAGCATTTT; CDR3aa: CATSDPGTVNQPQHF
abundance: few; v_gene: TRBV10-3; d_gene: -; j_gene: TRBJ2-3; CDR3nt: TGTGCCATCAGCAAGACAGGGGGCGGTAGCGGGGGGGCCTATACGCAGTATTTT; CDR3aa: CAISKTGGGSGGAYTQYF
abundance: -; v_gene: TRBV20-1; d_gene: -; j_gene: TRBJ2-1; CDR3nt: TGCAGTGCCCCTCGGCGTAACGGCAATGAGCAGTTCTTC; CDR3aa: CSAPRRNGNEQFF
abundance: -; v_gene: TRBV20-1; d_gene: TRBD2; j_gene: TRBJ2-1; CDR3nt: TGCAGTGCTAGGTTAGCGGGGGGGGTAAGGTCGGAGCAGTTCTTC; CDR3aa: CSARLAGGVRSEQFF
abundance: -; v_gene: TRBV15; d_gene: -; j_gene: TRBJ2-1; CDR3nt: TGTGCCACCAGCAGAGATGGCGGGCCGGGGCTTGAGCAGTTCTTC; CDR3aa: CATSRDGGPGLEQFF
abundance: few; v_gene: TRBV20-1; d_gene: TRBD2; j_gene: TRBJ2-1; CDR3nt: TGCAGTGCTAGAGATACCCCCCGACTAGCGGCTCCCGTAAGCTCCTACAATGAGCAGTTCTTC; CDR3aa: CSARDTPRLAAPVSSYNEQFF
abundance: once; v_gene: TRBV20-1; d_gene: -; j_gene: TRBJ2-2; CDR3nt: TGCAGTGCTACCCAGGGTACGGCCGGGGAGCTGTTTTTT; CDR3aa: CSATQGTAGELFF
abundance: -; v_gene: TRBV6-1; d_gene: -; j_gene: TRBJ2-5; CDR3nt: TGTGCCAGCAGTACACTGGACGAGGAGACCCAGTACTTC; CDR3aa: CASSTLDEETQYF
abundance: -; v_gene: TRBV18; d_gene: -; j_gene: TRBJ1-4; CDR3nt: TGTGCCAGCTCACCAAGGGGGGAGACAACTAATGAAAAACTGTTTTTT; CDR3aa: CASSPRGETTNEKLFF
abundance: -; v_gene: TRBV7-8; d_gene: -; j_gene: TRBJ1-5; CDR3nt: TGTGCCAGCAGCATTGACGGGGGGCCCCAGCATTTT; CDR3aa: CASSIDGGPQHF
abundance: -; v_gene: TRBV4-1; d_gene: TRBD2; j_gene: TRBJ2-1; CDR3nt: TGCGCCAGCAGCCACGGGGGGATAAATCTACGGGGCAATGAGCAGTTCTTC; CDR3aa: CASSHGGINLRGNEQFF
abundance: -; v_gene: TRBV27; d_gene: -; j_gene: TRBJ1-5; CDR3nt: TGTGCCAGCAGCCTAAGTCTGCAGGGGTCCCAGCCCCAGCATTTT; CDR3aa: CASSLSLQGSQPQHF
abundance: few; v_gene: TRBV9; d_gene: TRBD1; j_gene: TRBJ2-5; CDR3nt: TGTGCCAGCAGCGCCACCGGACAGGGGGCCGTAGAGACCCAGTACTTC; CDR3aa: CASSATGQGAVETQYF
abundance: few; v_gene: TRBV5-6; d_gene: -; j_gene: TRBJ2-3; CDR3nt: TGTGCCAGCAGCCCCCCGGCTAGGTCTCGTCCAGATACGCAGTATTTT; CDR3aa: CASSPPARSRPDTQYF
abundance: -; v_gene: TRBV12-3/TRBV12-4; d_gene: TRBD1; j_gene: TRBJ1-2; CDR3nt: TGTGCCAGCAGTAAAACAGGGGGCGCGGATGGCTACACCTTC; CDR3aa: CASSKTGGADGYTF
abundance: few; v_gene: TRBV7-3; d_gene: -; j_gene: TRBJ2-2; CDR3nt: TGTGCCAGCAGCTTACAGATCTACCGCCCGGCGGGGAACACCGGGGAGCTGTTTTTT; CDR3aa: CASSLQIYRPAGNTGELFF
abundance: few; v_gene: TRBV29-1; d_gene: -; j_gene: TRBJ2-2; CDR3nt: TGCAGCGTCCGTGGGCCAGCCCTCACCCCCTACACCGGGGAGCTGTTTTTT; CDR3aa: CSVRGPALTPYTGELFF
abundance: few; v_gene: TRBV10-3; d_gene: -; j_gene: TRBJ2-1; CDR3nt: TGTGCCATCAGTGAGTCTGGACAGCCCTACAATGAGCAGTTCTTC; CDR3aa: CAISESGQPYNEQFF
abundance: -; v_gene: TRBV12-3/TRBV12-4; d_gene: -; j_gene: TRBJ2-5; CDR3nt: TGTGCCAGCAGTTTAGCCGGCCCGGACGAGACCCAGTACTTC; CDR3aa: CASSLAGPDETQYF
abundance: few; v_gene: TRBV5-1; d_gene: TRBD2; j_gene: TRBJ2-1; CDR3nt: TGCGCCAGCAGCTTGGCCGCCAGCGGGGGCAATGAGCAGTTCTTC; CDR3aa: CASSLAASGGNEQFF
abundance: few; v_gene: TRBV7-9; d_gene: TRBD1; j_gene: TRBJ2-5; CDR3nt: TGTGCCAGCAGCCTCTGGGACAGCCAAGAGACCCAGTACTTC; CDR3aa: CASSLWDSQETQYF
abundance: few; v_gene: TRBV25-1; d_gene: TRBD2; j_gene: TRBJ2-3; CDR3nt: TGTGCCAGCAGTCCCCGACTAGCGGGGGCCTCAGATACGCAGTATTTT; CDR3aa: CASSPRLAGASDTQYF
abundance: -; v_gene: TRBV20-1; d_gene: TRBD1; j_gene: TRBJ2-3; CDR3nt: TGCAGTGCTACGGGGACAGCCGGCGCAGATACGCAGTATTTT; CDR3aa: CSATGTAGADTQYF
abundance: many; v_gene: TRBV6-5; d_gene: TRBD1; j_gene: TRBJ1-2; CDR3nt: TGTGCCAGCAGTCGGACAGGGGATGGCTACACCTTC; CDR3aa: CASSRTGDGYTF
abundance: -; v_gene: TRBV15; d_gene: -; j_gene: TRBJ1-5; CDR3nt: TGTGCCACCAGCGCACCCCAGGGGAGCAATCAGCCCCAGCATTTT; CDR3aa: CATSAPQGSNQPQHF
abundance: -; v_gene: TRBV2; d_gene: -; j_gene: TRBJ2-1; CDR3nt: TGTGCCAGCAGTGAAATGTGGTACAATGAGCAGTTCTTC; CDR3aa: CASSEMWYNEQFF
abundance: -; v_gene: TRBV20-1; d_gene: -; j_gene: TRBJ1-6; CDR3nt: TGCAGTGCTAGAGGCCACCCAGGCCCGGATGGCGGGTCACCCCTCCACTTT; CDR3aa: CSARGHPGPDGGSPLHF
abundance: -; v_gene: TRBV5-4; d_gene: -; j_gene: TRBJ2-3; CDR3nt: TGTGCCATCCAACGAGGGGGGGCTGGGACAGATACGCAGTATTTT; CDR3aa: CAIQRGGAGTDTQYF
abundance: -; v_gene: TRBV15; d_gene: -; j_gene: TRBJ2-7; CDR3nt: TGTGCCACCAGCAGAGTCAGGGGATACGAGCAGTACTTC; CDR3aa: CATSRVRGYEQYF
abundance: -; v_gene: TRBV20-1; d_gene: -; j_gene: TRBJ1-5; CDR3nt: TGCAGTGCTAGAGATAGGGCTAGCAATCAGCCCCAGCATTTT; CDR3aa: CSARDRASNQPQHF
abundance: few; v_gene: TRBV5-5; d_gene: TRBD2; j_gene: TRBJ2-5; CDR3nt: TGTGCCAGCATCGCGGGGGTCTTACAAGAGACCCAGTACTTC; CDR3aa: CASIAGVLQETQYF
abundance: few; v_gene: TRBV12-3/TRBV12-4; d_gene: -; j_gene: TRBJ2-3; CDR3nt: TGTGCCAGCAGCCCTTACCCGGATTCGGCAGATACGCAGTATTTT; CDR3aa: CASSPYPDSADTQYF
abundance: -; v_gene: TRBV20-1; d_gene: -; j_gene: TRBJ1-6; CDR3nt: TGCAGTGCTAGAGATTTGGGGCCGCTTTCAGGTTCACCCCTCCACTTT; CDR3aa: CSARDLGPLSGSPLHF
abundance: many; v_gene: TRBV29-1; d_gene: -; j_gene: TRBJ1-1; CDR3nt: TGCAGCGCTAGGAACACTGAAGCTTTCTTT; CDR3aa: CSARNTEAFF
abundance: -; v_gene: TRBV7-3; d_gene: -; j_gene: TRBJ2-1; CDR3nt: TGTGCCAGCAGCTTAATAGCAGGAAATGAGCAGTTCTTC; CDR3aa: CASSLIAGNEQFF
abundance: -; v_gene: TRBV7-9; d_gene: -; j_gene: TRBJ2-3; CDR3nt: TGTGCCAGCAGCATCCAGCGGACAGATACGCAGTATTTT; CDR3aa: CASSIQRTDTQYF
abundance: -; v_gene: TRBV7-2; d_gene: -; j_gene: TRBJ2-3; CDR3nt: TGTGCCAGCAGCTTAAGGCTAGCGAGAGATACGCAGTATTTT; CDR3aa: CASSLRLARDTQYF
abundance: few; v_gene: TRBV20-1; d_gene: -; j_gene: TRBJ2-5; CDR3nt: TGCAGTGCGGCGGCGGGGGCAAAGACCCAGTACTTC; CDR3aa: CSAAAGAKTQYF
abundance: -; v_gene: TRBV10-3; d_gene: -; j_gene: TRBJ2-7; CDR3nt: TGTGCCATCAGTGAAGGACCTTCCTACGAGCAGTACTTC; CDR3aa: CAISEGPSYEQYF
abundance: few; v_gene: TRBV20-1; d_gene: TRBD1; j_gene: TRBJ1-6; CDR3nt: TGCAGTGCTTCTCCGGGACAGGGCTTGACACCCCTCCACTTT; CDR3aa: CSASPGQGLTPLHF
abundance: -; v_gene: TRBV20-1; d_gene: -; j_gene: TRBJ2-5; CDR3nt: TGCAGTGCTAGAGGGAGCCACACACTCGCTCCGAAAGAGACCCAGTACTTC; CDR3aa: CSARGSHTLAPKETQYF
abundance: -; v_gene: TRBV11-2; d_gene: TRBD2; j_gene: TRBJ2-1; CDR3nt: TGTGCCAGCATCGACCAGCGGGGCCCCTACAATGAGCAGTTCTTC; CDR3aa: CASIDQRGPYNEQFF
abundance: few; v_gene: TRBV20-1; d_gene: -; j_gene: TRBJ2-7; CDR3nt: TGCAGTGCGAGAAGGGTACGGGGTATCAACGAGCAGTACTTC; CDR3aa: CSARRVRGINEQYF
abundance: once; v_gene: TRBV7-9; d_gene: TRBD2; j_gene: TRBJ2-7; CDR3nt: TGTGCCAGCAGCTTAGAGGGACTAGCGGGGAATTGGTACGAGCAGTACTTC; CDR3aa: CASSLEGLAGNWYEQYF
abundance: -; v_gene: TRBV11-2; d_gene: TRBD1; j_gene: TRBJ1-3; CDR3nt: TGTGCCAGCAGCTTAAGGCGGGGGACAGACCGGCCTGGAAACACCATATATTTT; CDR3aa: CASSLRRGTDRPGNTIYF